These 28 T cell receptor beta chains share one sample of origin, sequenced in a study of shared clonotypes between healthy human individuals. TCRdb's table, derived via immunoSEQ multiplex PCR, lists solely in-frame clones and lacks some. The table includes millions of clones, about 95% detected once. Selected positively for CCR7 and CD45RO-negative, naive CD8 cells excluded terminally differentiated effector memory CD45RA+ cells. Sequenced sample: naive CD8+ T cells sorted from blood. The source is a man younger than 30 in good health.

V gene TRBV7-8 combines with J gene TRBJ1-4; tentative D call: TRBD1 (5 bases). The CDR3 spans 14 residues. Looked up from germline, CDR1 is SGHVS and CDR2 is FQNEAQ. V was cut by 1 base and J by 8 bases, with 11 bases left in between. CDR3 loop: CASSLVDSGEKLFF. DNA for the CDR3: TGTGCCAGCAGCTTAGTAGACTCAGGGGAAAAACTGTTTTTT.

The chain joins TRBV4-3 to TRBJ1-4, with D maybe TRBD1 (5 bases). This CDR3 is 15 amino acids long. V lost 0 bases, J lost 4 bases, and 9 bases lay in between. Germline-derived CDR1 and CDR2 are LGHNA and YSLEER. The CDR3 DNA follows: TGCGCCAGCAGCCAAGATGGGGGGGATAATGAAAAACTGTTTTTT. Its translation: CASSQDGGDNEKLFF.

This clone was seen once. The chain links TRBV25-1 to TRBJ2-5, with a possible D match to TRBD2 (7 bases). The CDR3 is made up of 14 amino acids. Deletions cut 6 bases from V and 5 bases from J, with 16 bases between. Germline V gene lookup returns CDR1 MGHDK and CDR2 SYGVNS. The CDR3 here is CASSEGEGRETQYF. The CDR3, as DNA: TGTGCCAGCAGCGAGGGGGAGGGCCGCGAGACCCAGTACTTC.

This clone was seen only once. Other DNA sequences in the same sample also yield this CDR3. The V and J genes are TRBV9 and TRBJ2-5; a possible D gene is TRBD1 (6 bases). The V gene lost 1 base and the J gene lost 1 base, with 8 bases spanning the gap. Per germline, CDR1 SGDLS and CDR2 YYNGEE. This CDR3 region has 14 residues. CDR3: CASSVPDSQETQYF. CDR3 in DNA: TGTGCCAGCAGCGTACCGGACAGCCAAGAGACCCAGTACTTC.

The chain combines TRBV28 with TRBJ1-3; D is ambiguous. Germline-derived CDR1 and CDR2 are MDHEN and SYDVKM. Deletions cut 3 bases from V and 3 bases from J, with 3 bases between. This CDR3 region has 12 residues. In nucleotides, the CDR3 is TGTGCCAGCAGTTTTTTTGGAAACACCATATATTTT. Protein sequence: CASSFFGNTIYF.

This clone has only one observation. The same CDR3 also results from other DNA sequences found in this sample. The gene calls are TRBV5-6 and TRBJ2-7; D not resolved. The CDR3 contains 12 residues. The V end was cut by 2 bases, the J end by 2 bases, with 5 bases between. Germline CDR1 reads SGHDT; CDR2 reads YYEEEE. Here the CDR3 reads CASSFSTYEQYF. CDR3 in DNA: TGTGCCAGCAGCTTTAGTACCTACGAGCAGTACTTC.

V gene TRBV4-1 combines with J gene TRBJ2-5; 7 bases fit TRBD1. V lost 1 base, J lost 2 bases, and 4 bases stayed unmatched. Germline CDR1 and CDR2: MGHRA and YSYEKL. There are 15 residues in the CDR3. DNA of the CDR3: TGCGCCAGCAGCCAAGTTGAGGGACAGCAAGAGACCCAGTACTTC. As protein: CASSQVEGQQETQYF.

The chain combines TRBV5-4 with TRBJ1-1; tentative D call: TRBD1 (6 bases). Germline CDR1 SGHNT, CDR2 YYREEE (reference sequence). The CDR3 loop spans 14 amino acids. V lost 4 bases and J lost 1, with 11 bases in between. CDR3 residues: CASSPGAANTEAFF. The CDR3 bases are TGTGCCAGCAGCCCAGGGGCGGCGAACACTGAAGCTTTCTTT. Using reference TRBV5-4 and TRBJ1-1 for the parts outside the CDR3, the full variable domain is ETGVTQSPTHLIKTRGQQVTLRCSSQSGHNTVSWYQQALGQGPQFIFQYYREEENGRGNFPPRFSGLQFPNYSSELNVNALELDDSALYLCASSPGAANTEAFFGQGTRLTVV.

This clone has a single count. The same CDR3 is also encoded by other DNA sequences in this sample. V is TRBV10-1 and J is TRBJ2-7, with TRBD1 as a possible D gene (6 bases). CDR3 length: 12 amino acids. V was clipped by 3 bases and J by 4 bases, with 7 bases between them. Germline V lookup: CDR1 WNHNN, CDR2 SYGVQD (reference sequence). The CDR3 is CASSETGYEQYF. The CDR3 DNA is TGCGCCAGCAGTGAAACAGGGTACGAGCAGTACTTC.

In DNA form, the CDR3 reads TGTGCCAGCAGCCCAACTTTACAAACCCAGGGGGACTATGGCTACACCTTC. Translating gives CASSPTLQTQGDYGYTF. The gene calls are TRBV7-9 and TRBJ1-2, with 7 nucleotides matching TRBD1. Germline lookup yields CDR1 SEHNR and CDR2 FQNEAQ (reference sequence). The CDR3 loop spans 17 amino acids. Losses at the gene ends were 5 bases for V and 3 bases for J; bases not matched to a gene: 15.

This chain links TRBV5-6 with TRBJ1-1; D not resolved. V shed 5 bases and J shed 8 bases, with 13 bases lying between them. CDR3 size: 12 residues. CDR1 SGHDT and CDR2 YYEEEE come from the germline V gene. CDR3: CASSSDGPEAFF. The CDR3 bases are TGTGCCAGCAGTTCCGATGGGCCCGAAGCTTTCTTT.

V gene TRBV6-5 combines with J gene TRBJ2-7; a possible D gene is TRBD1 (5 bases). This CDR3 has 15 residues. CDR1 is MNHEY, CDR2 SVGAGI, per germline. V was clipped by 2 bases and J by 3 bases, with 14 bases between them. As DNA, the CDR3 is TGTGCCAGCAGTTACGGAAGGGGATGGGACTACGAGCAGTACTTC. Encoded protein: CASSYGRGWDYEQYF.

The chain carries TRBV27 and TRBJ2-3; no reliable D call. In germline, CDR1 is MNHEY, CDR2 SMNVEV (reference sequence). This CDR3 comprises 16 residues. Trimming took off 7 bases at V and 0 bases at J, with 17 bases between the two ends. The CDR3: CASNPLGVPSTDTQYF. The CDR3 bases are TGTGCCAGCAACCCTTTGGGCGTGCCCAGCACAGATACGCAGTATTTT.

The rearrangement joins TRBV25-1 to TRBJ1-1; TRBD1 is a possible D gene (5 bases). This CDR3 contains 15 residues. V was clipped by 4 bases and J by 3 bases, with 15 bases between them. Germline V CDR1 and CDR2: MGHDK, SYGVNS. The CDR3 bases are TGTGCCAGCAGTGGCGCCAGGGAGGAAGACACTGAAGCTTTCTTT. Amino acid sequence: CASSGAREEDTEAFF.

The chain employs TRBV7-8 and TRBJ2-1, with a weak D call TRBD2 (5 bases). Trimming took 0 bases from V and 2 from J, leaving 14 bases between them. Germline loops: CDR1 SGHVS, CDR2 FQNEAQ. The CDR3 is 17 amino acids. The CDR3 sequence: CASSLALLGGPYNEQFF. DNA for the CDR3: TGTGCCAGCAGCTTAGCGCTACTTGGAGGACCCTACAATGAGCAGTTCTTC. Together with reference TRBV7-8 and TRBJ2-1, the CDR3 gives the full variable domain: GAGVSQSPRYKVAKRGQDVALRCDPISGHVSLFWYQQALGQGPEFLTYFQNEAQLDKSGLPSDRFFAERPEGSVSTLKIQRTQQEDSAVYLCASSLALLGGPYNEQFFGPGTRLTVL.

This chain connects TRBV30 to TRBJ1-4; 8 positions agree with TRBD1. This CDR3 contains 14 residues. Germline loops: CDR1 GTSNPN, CDR2 SVGIG (reference sequence). V shed 5 bases, J shed 5 bases, and the junction held 7 bases outside the gene matches. The CDR3 coding sequence is TGTGCCTGGGCACTAACAGGGGGAAATGAAAAACTGTTTTTT. This gives the protein CAWALTGGNEKLFF.

Comments on this clone: Other nucleotide sequences from this sample produce the same CDR3. The chain joins TRBV5-4 to TRBJ2-7; no clear D gene. V was trimmed by 0 bases and J by 4 bases, leaving 8 bases between them. Germline V gene sequence: CDR1 SGHNT, CDR2 YYREEE (reference sequence). The CDR3 runs to 13 residues. The CDR3: CASSLAPEYEQYF. CDR3 nucleotide sequence: TGTGCCAGCAGCTTGGCCCCTGAGTACGAGCAGTACTTC.

The CDR3 loop reads CASSSRGQGTIAFF. The CDR3 nucleotides read TGTGCCAGCAGCTCCCGAGGGCAAGGGACAATAGCTTTCTTT. The V gene is TRBV7-9, the J gene TRBJ1-1; possibly TRBD1 for D (6 bases). Trimming removed 4 bases at V and 10 bases at J, with 19 bases between. The germline gives CDR1 SEHNR, CDR2 FQNEAQ (reference sequence). CDR3 length: 14 residues. Variable domain in full (rest from reference TRBV7-9 and TRBJ1-1): DTGVSQNPRHKITKRGQNVTFRCDPISEHNRLYWYRQTLGQGPEFLTYFQNEAQLEKSRLLSDRFSAERPKGSFSTLEIQRTEQGDSAMYLCASSSRGQGTIAFFGQGTRLTVV.

On this clone: Distinct nucleotide sequences in the sample also encode this CDR3. V usage is TRBV7-9 and J usage is TRBJ2-7; no definite D call. This CDR3 has 12 amino acids. CDR1 and CDR2 (germline): SEHNR, FQNEAQ (reference sequence). Trimming took off 0 bases at V and 3 bases at J, with 3 bases between the two ends. The DNA of the CDR3 is TGTGCCAGCAGCTTAGCGGACTACGAGCAGTACTTC. It translates to CASSLADYEQYF. The full variable domain, rest sourced from reference TRBV7-9 and TRBJ2-7, is DTGVSQNPRHKITKRGQNVTFRCDPISEHNRLYWYRQTLGQGPEFLTYFQNEAQLEKSRLLSDRFSAERPKGSFSTLEIQRTEQGDSAMYLCASSLADYEQYFGPGTRLTVT.

The chain has TRBV6-5 and TRBJ1-1; D perhaps matches TRBD1 (6 bases). The CDR3 sequence is 15 residues long. The V gene's germline CDR1 is MNHEY and CDR2 SVGAGI. Trimming removed 5 bases from V and 0 bases from J, with 13 bases in between. The CDR3 DNA follows: TGTGCCAGCAGTAGGCTAGGGGGGTTGAACACTGAAGCTTTCTTT. Protein: CASSRLGGLNTEAFF.

The table lists this clone with a count of one. The same CDR3 also results from other DNA sequences found in this sample. The rearrangement joins TRBV6-5 to TRBJ2-3; unclear D gene. The CDR3 spans 15 residues. Germline V lookup: CDR1 MNHEY, CDR2 SVGAGI. With 2 bases removed from V and 2 bases from J, the gap between germline ends came to 11 bases. CDR3: CASSYGTASTDTQYF. In nucleotides, the CDR3 is TGTGCCAGCAGTTACGGTACAGCCTCCACAGATACGCAGTATTTT.

This sequence joins TRBV15 and TRBJ2-7; 7 bases map to TRBD2. V was pared by 4 bases and J by 3 bases, with 6 bases of the junction left unmatched. Germline V gene lookup returns CDR1 LNHNV and CDR2 YYDKDF (reference sequence). The CDR3 totals 14 residues. In DNA, the CDR3 is TGTGCCACCAGCATGGGAGGGGAGGACTACGAGCAGTACTTC. Its translation is CATSMGGEDYEQYF.

J is TRBJ2-2 and V is TRBV4-3; D remains unclear. CDR1 LGHNA and CDR2 YSLEER come from the germline V gene. The CDR3 runs 15 residues. The V end lost 0 bases, the J end lost 4 bases, and 9 bases lay between the germline ends. Here the CDR3 reads CASSQDRRGTGELFF. The CDR3 DNA follows: TGCGCCAGCAGCCAAGACAGGCGCGGCACCGGGGAGCTGTTTTTT.

The CDR3: CAISGKGLAGAFYEQYF. In nucleotides, the CDR3 is TGTGCCATCAGTGGAAAGGGACTAGCGGGAGCCTTTTACGAGCAGTACTTC. The chain has TRBV10-3 and TRBJ2-7; 14 bases fit TRBD2. Germline loops: CDR1 ENHRY, CDR2 SYGVKD. The V and J ends lost 4 bases and 4 bases, in that order; junction bases with no gene match: 9. The length of the CDR3 is 17 residues.

The chain couples TRBV5-1 to TRBJ2-7; 7 nucleotides agree with TRBD1. The germline V gene has CDR1 SGHRS and CDR2 YFSETQ. The CDR3 runs 14 residues. V was pared by 3 bases and J by 2 bases, with 5 bases of the junction left unmatched. This CDR3 is CASSYTGTAYEQYF. The CDR3 bases are TGCGCCAGCAGCTATACCGGGACAGCCTACGAGCAGTACTTC. The complete variable domain, with remaining parts taken from reference TRBV5-1 and TRBJ2-7, reads KAGVTQTPRYLIKTRGQQVTLSCSPISGHRSVSWYQQTPGQGLQFLFEYFSETQRNKGNFPGRFSGRQFSNSRSEMNVSTLELGDSALYLCASSYTGTAYEQYFGPGTRLTVT.

The chain employs TRBV19 and TRBJ1-1; D gene uncertain. This CDR3 spans 14 amino acids. Between the trimmed V and J ends, which lost 1 base and 5 bases, there was a span of 11 bases. In germline, CDR1 is LNHDA, CDR2 SQIVND (reference sequence). CDR3 nucleotide sequence: TGTGCCAGTAGTATAGTATTAACGGTAACTGAAGCTTTCTTT. This codes for CASSIVLTVTEAFF. The whole variable domain, remainder taken from reference TRBV19 and TRBJ1-1, is DGGITQSPKYLFRKEGQNVTLSCEQNLNHDAMYWYRQDPGQGLRLIYYSQIVNDFQKGDIAEGYSVSREKKESFPLTVTSAQKNPTAFYLCASSIVLTVTEAFFGQGTRLTVV.

This clone was observed once. The chain recombines TRBV9 with TRBJ1-3; no reliable D call. In germline, CDR1 is SGDLS, CDR2 YYNGEE. Trimming left V 0 bases short and J 0 bases short, with 10 bases between. CDR3 length: 16 amino acids. The CDR3: CASSVDVTNSGNTIYF. The CDR3 DNA is TGTGCCAGCAGCGTAGATGTGACGAACTCTGGAAACACCATATATTTT. Full variable domain (remainder filled in from reference TRBV9 and TRBJ1-3): DSGVTQTPKHLITATGQRVTLRCSPRSGDLSVYWYQQSLDQGLQFLIQYYNGEERAKGNILERFSAQQFPDLHSELNLSSLELGDSALYFCASSVDVTNSGNTIYFGEGSWLTVV.

The V gene is TRBV10-2, the J gene TRBJ2-3; 10 bases fit TRBD2. The CDR3 length is 15 residues. Trimming at V came to 5 bases and at J to 2 bases, leaving 4 bases not matched to a gene. The germline CDR1 and CDR2 sequences are WSHSY and SAAADI. CDR3: CASSRSGGPTDTQYF. CDR3 nucleotide sequence: TGCGCCAGCAGTCGTAGCGGGGGGCCCACAGATACGCAGTATTTT.